Listed below are T cell receptor beta chains from one sample, sequenced in a study of beta chain features in type 1 diabetes. Assay used: immunoSEQ multiplex PCR; TCRdb lists only in-frame clones, some missing. The sample yields hundreds of thousands of clones, about an eighth seen once. Sequences were obtained from naive CD4+ T cells from blood. The receptors stem from a man aged 18-30 years with type 1 diabetes. Both conserved end residues are trimmed from each CDR3. A clone size is listed for some rows: how often the clone was seen (once, few, many), or a class if it is expanded.

CDR3aa: ASGQGSDYGYT
v_gene: TRBV2
j_gene: TRBJ1-2
abundance: few

CDR3aa: ASREAGRGPNSPLH
v_gene: TRBV27
j_gene: TRBJ1-6
abundance: few

CDR3aa: ASSQRAVTGELF
v_gene: TRBV7-2
j_gene: TRBJ2-2
abundance: few

CDR3aa: ASSQGWTGREETQY
v_gene: TRBV4-1
j_gene: TRBJ2-5
abundance: NA

CDR3aa: ASQGTGEEKLF
v_gene: TRBV18
j_gene: TRBJ1-4
abundance: NA

CDR3aa: AWSVLGRGSTDTQY
v_gene: TRBV30
j_gene: TRBJ2-3
abundance: NA

CDR3aa: ASRSTGQGNYGYT
v_gene: TRBV19
j_gene: TRBJ1-2
abundance: few

CDR3aa: ASSPTGGSYEQY
v_gene: TRBV28
j_gene: TRBJ2-7
abundance: NA

CDR3aa: ASGRLQGNEQF
v_gene: TRBV4-1
j_gene: TRBJ2-1
abundance: NA

CDR3aa: ASSEGQGLFDEQF
v_gene: TRBV16
j_gene: TRBJ2-1
abundance: NA

CDR3aa: ASRLRGPPFTEAF
v_gene: TRBV7-9
j_gene: TRBJ1-1
abundance: NA

CDR3aa: ASSQGLFGTVSNQPQH
v_gene: TRBV4-1
j_gene: TRBJ1-5
abundance: few

CDR3aa: ASSKRVSYEQY
v_gene: TRBV6-5
j_gene: TRBJ2-7
abundance: NA

CDR3aa: ASSRQGSTEAF
v_gene: TRBV4-1
j_gene: TRBJ1-1
abundance: few

CDR3aa: AISRGGNEQF
v_gene: TRBV10-3
j_gene: TRBJ2-1
abundance: few

CDR3aa: ASSSANLGGEQY
v_gene: TRBV6-5
j_gene: TRBJ2-7
abundance: once

CDR3aa: SVGSPSTDTQY
v_gene: TRBV29-1
j_gene: TRBJ2-3
abundance: few

CDR3aa: ASSLGRDRMNTEAF
v_gene: TRBV5-1
j_gene: TRBJ1-1
abundance: few

CDR3aa: ASSALQGNYGYT
v_gene: TRBV27
j_gene: TRBJ1-2
abundance: NA

CDR3aa: AISESRGDNQPQH
v_gene: TRBV10-3
j_gene: TRBJ1-5
abundance: few

CDR3aa: ASSSTDYGYT
v_gene: TRBV6-6
j_gene: TRBJ1-2
abundance: few

CDR3aa: ASSDSGDRGNSPLH
v_gene: TRBV2
j_gene: TRBJ1-6
abundance: NA

CDR3aa: SARIGLEQY
v_gene: TRBV20-1
j_gene: TRBJ2-7
abundance: NA